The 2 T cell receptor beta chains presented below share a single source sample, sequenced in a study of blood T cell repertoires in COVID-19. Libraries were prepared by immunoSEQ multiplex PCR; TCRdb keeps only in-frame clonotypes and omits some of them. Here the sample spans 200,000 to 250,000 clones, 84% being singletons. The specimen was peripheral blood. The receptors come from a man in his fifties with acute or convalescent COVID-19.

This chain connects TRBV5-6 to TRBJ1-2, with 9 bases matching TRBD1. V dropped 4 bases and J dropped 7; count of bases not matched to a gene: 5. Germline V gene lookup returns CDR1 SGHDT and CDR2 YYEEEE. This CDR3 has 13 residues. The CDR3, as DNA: TGTGCCAGCAGCCGTACAGGGGGCTTTGGCTACACCTTC. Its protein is CASSRTGGFGYTF.

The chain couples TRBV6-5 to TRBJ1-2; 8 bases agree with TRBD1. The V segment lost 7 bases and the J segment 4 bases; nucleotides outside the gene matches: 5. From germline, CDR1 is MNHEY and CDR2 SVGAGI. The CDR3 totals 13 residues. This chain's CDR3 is CASTRTGSYGYTF. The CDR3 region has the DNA TGTGCCAGCACCCGGACAGGGTCCTATGGCTACACCTTC.